What follows are 27 T cell receptor beta chains derived from one specimen sequenced in a study of a mutant IDH1 vaccine in newly diagnosed glioma. Which antigens these TCRs recognize remains unknown. Regarding time point: week 5, during vaccination. Alongside topical imiquimod, each dose of vaccine comprised 300 ug of mutant IDH1 20-mer peptide. The table came from immunoSEQ multiplex PCR; TCRdb's copy has only in-frame clones and leaves some out. The data show almost 30,000 clones, around 90% seen once. The starting material was peripheral blood mononuclear cells (PBMCs), obtained from a glioma patient whose treatment included an IDH1 peptide vaccine. All receptors derive from a woman aged 40 to 50 with glioma. Some clones in this sample may be carry-over from other donors' samples.

This clone was seen only a few times. The chain employs TRBV19 and TRBJ1-5; D perhaps matches TRBD1 (5 bases). The CDR3 loop spans 15 amino acids. In germline, CDR1 is LNHDA, CDR2 SQIVND (reference sequence). V lost 3 bases and J lost 0, with 9 bases in between. CDR3 sequence reads: CASSIAGVSNQPQHF. CDR3 DNA sequence: TGTGCCAGTAGTATTGCGGGGGTTAGCAATCAGCCCCAGCATTTT.

CDR3 bases: TGTGCCAGTAGTATTTTGCGGGGAGTGAAAAGCAATCAGCCCCAGCATTTT. It specifies CASSILRGVKSNQPQHF. The rearrangement links TRBV19 to TRBJ1-5, with D unclear. Germline V gives CDR1 LNHDA, CDR2 SQIVND (reference sequence). V was pared by 3 bases and J by 1 base, with 16 bases between. The CDR3 consists of 17 residues.

The rearrangement links TRBV7-2 to TRBJ1-3, with a possible D match to TRBD1 (5 bases). Per germline, CDR1 SGHTA and CDR2 FQGNSA. Trimming shortened V by 3 bases and J by 0 bases, and 9 bases separated the two germline ends. CDR3 size: 15 residues. The CDR3 DNA reads as TGTGCCAGCAGCTTTGAAGGGGCCTCTGGAAACACCATATATTTT. Its protein product is CASSFEGASGNTIYF.

The V and J genes are TRBV6-1 and TRBJ1-2; weak D call: TRBD1 (6 bases). The CDR3 is 13 amino acids. The V end lost 8 bases, the J end lost 4 bases, and 14 bases lay between the germline ends. The germline V gene encodes CDR1 MNHNS and CDR2 SASEGT. This chain's CDR3 is CASAKGGSYGYTF. CDR3 bases: TGTGCCAGCGCCAAGGGGGGAAGCTATGGCTACACCTTC.

The chain is built from TRBV19 and TRBJ2-3; D is uncertain. The CDR3 length is 14 residues. Germline V gene sequence: CDR1 LNHDA, CDR2 SQIVND (reference sequence). V lost 2 bases and J 2 bases, leaving 8 bases between the germline ends. The CDR3 spells CASSIIVSTDTQYF. CDR3 nucleotide sequence: TGTGCCAGTAGTATAATAGTGTCCACAGATACGCAGTATTTT.

The genes are TRBV5-1 and TRBJ1-5, with D maybe TRBD1 (6 bases). The V gene's germline CDR1 is SGHRS and CDR2 YFSETQ. The CDR3 consists of 15 residues. The germline V and J ends were trimmed by 4 bases and 0 bases, with 11 bases remaining between them. The CDR3 nucleotides are TGCGCCAGCAGCCCCGGGACATTTAGCAATCAGCCCCAGCATTTT. This encodes CASSPGTFSNQPQHF.

A single count supports this clone. V usage is TRBV28 and J usage is TRBJ1-5; 8 nucleotides agree with TRBD1. The CDR3 is made up of 14 amino acids. V shed 6 bases, J shed 4 bases, and the junction held 5 bases outside the gene matches. Germline values: CDR1 MDHEN, CDR2 SYDVKM. CDR3 bases: TGTGCCAGCAGCCGGACAGGGCAGAATCAGCCCCAGCATTTT. Translating it yields CASSRTGQNQPQHF.

This rearrangement joins TRBV19 to TRBJ2-1, with a weak D call TRBD1 (6 bases). Germline V gives CDR1 LNHDA, CDR2 SQIVND (reference sequence). The germline V and J ends were trimmed by 3 bases and 8 bases, with 23 bases remaining between them. The CDR3 is 17 amino acids. CDR3 DNA sequence: TGTGCCAGTAGTATGGGATCAGGGGATTTTTCCTTTGATGAGCAGTTCTTC. Protein: CASSMGSGDFSFDEQFF.

The chain joins TRBV19 to TRBJ1-5; D is ambiguous. CDR3 length equals 13 residues. V lost 4 bases and J lost 7, with 11 bases in between. CDR1 and CDR2 from the germline V gene are LNHDA and SQIVND (reference sequence). The chain's CDR3 is CASSTLLSQPQHF. CDR3 in DNA: TGTGCCAGTAGTACCCTACTGAGCCAGCCCCAGCATTTT.

This chain links TRBV11-3 with TRBJ2-6; D is unresolved. Germline-derived CDR1 and CDR2 are SGHNT and YENEEA. V was cut by 5 bases and J by 4 bases, with 9 bases left in between. This CDR3 has 14 residues. The CDR3 coding sequence is TGTGCCAGCAGCATAACCGCGGGGGCCAACGTCCTGACTTTC. Residues: CASSITAGANVLTF.

This clone was observed a handful of times. This chain uses TRBV16 with TRBJ2-7; 9 bases fit TRBD2. The CDR3 sequence is 14 residues long. V shed 4 bases, J shed 4 bases, and the junction held 5 bases outside the gene matches. Germline V gene sequence: CDR1 KGHSY, CDR2 FQNENV. The CDR3 nucleotides read TGTGCCAGCAGCCCCTCGGGACTAGCTTACGAGCAGTACTTC. It yields the protein CASSPSGLAYEQYF.

The CDR3: CASSLYPGQGSSEAFF. In nucleotides, the CDR3 is TGTGCCAGCAGTTTATACCCGGGACAGGGTTCATCTGAAGCTTTCTTT. V usage is TRBV28 and J usage is TRBJ1-1; 9 bases are shared with TRBD1. The trim removed 1 base at V and 6 bases at J, leaving 9 bases unmatched. The CDR3 is 16 residues long. Germline V CDR1 and CDR2: MDHEN, SYDVKM.

This CDR3 reads CASSIGTSGSNEQFF. CDR3 sequence (DNA): TGTGCCAGTAGTATAGGGACTAGCGGGAGCAATGAGCAGTTCTTC. V usage is TRBV19 and J usage is TRBJ2-1; TRBD2 aligns across 13 bases. J gave up 6 bases and V 1 base, and 0 bases lay outside the gene matches. This CDR3 has 15 residues. Per germline, CDR1 LNHDA and CDR2 SQIVND (reference sequence).

This clone is labeled large. The V and J genes are TRBV4-1 and TRBJ1-1; D remains ambiguous. Germline V gives CDR1 MGHRA, CDR2 YSYEKL. The V end was cut by 4 bases, the J end by 11 bases, with 11 bases between. The CDR3 runs 11 residues. The CDR3 sequence: CASSLRREAFF. DNA for the CDR3: TGCGCCAGCAGCCTCCGAAGGGAGGCTTTCTTT.

The chain carries TRBV6-1 and TRBJ2-1, with TRBD1 matching over 9 bases. V lost 5 bases and J lost 10; bases outside the gene matches: 12. The CDR3 has 15 residues. The germline CDR1 and CDR2 sequences are MNHNS and SASEGT. Here the CDR3 DNA reads TGTGCCAGCAGTCCGGGACAGGGCGACTTTGGCGAGCAGTTCTTC. Amino acids: CASSPGQGDFGEQFF.

This clone was observed a single time. The rearrangement uses TRBV9 and TRBJ1-4; TRBD1 agrees at 12 bases. Germline V gives CDR1 SGDLS, CDR2 YYNGEE. J gave up 8 bases and V 2 bases, and 4 bases lay outside the gene matches. The CDR3 totals 15 residues. CDR3 sequence reads: CASSVGTGGLEKLFF. The DNA for the CDR3 is TGTGCCAGCAGCGTTGGGACAGGGGGCTTAGAAAAACTGTTTTTT.

The chain is built from TRBV6-5 and TRBJ1-5, with a weak D call TRBD1 (5 bases). V was trimmed by 4 bases and J by 3 bases, leaving 16 bases between them. Looked up from germline, CDR1 is MNHEY and CDR2 is SVGAGI. The CDR3 length is 16 residues. The CDR3 reads CASSWGDSPNNQPQHF. CDR3 coding DNA: TGTGCCAGCAGTTGGGGGGACTCCCCCAACAATCAGCCCCAGCATTTT.

This sequence joins TRBV7-2 and TRBJ2-1; 7 bases are a match to TRBD2. Germline CDR1 SGHTA, CDR2 FQGNSA. The CDR3 loop spans 14 amino acids. V dropped 0 bases and J dropped 6; count of bases not matched to a gene: 2. CDR3 sequence reads: CASSLAPGGNEQFF. In DNA form, the CDR3 reads TGTGCCAGCAGCTTAGCGCCGGGGGGCAATGAGCAGTTCTTC.

This clone was detected only once. V is TRBV10-3 and J is TRBJ2-7, with D perhaps given as TRBD1 or TRBD2 (5 bases each). The germline gives CDR1 ENHRY, CDR2 SYGVKD. The CDR3 runs 12 residues. V lost 11 bases and J lost 0, with 11 bases in between. The CDR3 DNA reads as TGTGCCGCCGGGACGGACTCCTACGAGCAGTACTTC. Translating gives CAAGTDSYEQYF.

The chain couples TRBV2 to TRBJ1-6; D remains unclear. The CDR3 has 13 amino acids. Trimming left V 2 bases short and J 8 bases short, with 7 bases between. CDR1 and CDR2 from the germline V gene are SNHLY and FYNNEI. The CDR3 nucleotides are TGTGCCAGCAGTGAACCGGCCTATTCACCCCTCCACTTT. Its protein is CASSEPAYSPLHF.

The chain uses TRBV9 and TRBJ2-5, with 7 bases lining up with TRBD2. Trimming removed 0 bases from V and 1 base from J; junction bases left unmatched: 12. Germline values: CDR1 SGDLS, CDR2 YYNGEE. The CDR3 is 18 residues long. DNA of the CDR3: TGTGCCAGCAGCGTAGCCCCTCCGACTAGCAGCGGCCAAGAGACCCAGTACTTC. Translated, it gives CASSVAPPTSSGQETQYF. The full variable domain, completed using reference TRBV9 and TRBJ2-5, is DSGVTQTPKHLITATGQRVTLRCSPRSGDLSVYWYQQSLDQGLQFLIQYYNGEERAKGNILERFSAQQFPDLHSELNLSSLELGDSALYFCASSVAPPTSSGQETQYFGPGTRLLVL.

This clone showed up just a few times. The chain combines TRBV7-9 with TRBJ2-2; 7 positions agree with TRBD2. The germline CDR1 and CDR2 sequences are SEHNR and FQNEAQ (reference sequence). The CDR3 sequence is 15 residues long. J lost 1 base, V lost 5 bases, and 4 bases had no gene match. In nucleotides, the CDR3 is TGTGCCAGCAGCCTAAGGGAGGGGAACACCGGGGAGCTGTTTTTT. This encodes CASSLREGNTGELFF.

The chain employs TRBV6-6 and TRBJ1-5; no reliable D call. The CDR3 consists of 13 residues. V was pared by 0 bases and J by 5 bases, with 5 bases between. The germline CDR1 and CDR2 sequences are MNHNY and SVGAGI (reference sequence). CDR3 in DNA: TGTGCCAGCAGTTACTCTACCGATCAGCCCCAGCATTTT. Its translation is CASSYSTDQPQHF.

This clone was detected a few times. This chain connects TRBV7-2 to TRBJ2-7; tentative D call: TRBD2 (6 bases). The ends were cut back, 1 base at V and 6 bases at J, with 13 bases in the middle. There are 14 residues in the CDR3. Germline V gene lookup returns CDR1 SGHTA and CDR2 FQGNSA. In nucleotides, the CDR3 is TGTGCCAGCAGCTTAGGTCCTAGCGTAGCCGAGCAGTACTTC. This codes for CASSLGPSVAEQYF.

The chain recombines TRBV25-1 with TRBJ1-1; D may be TRBD1 (6 bases). The V gene's germline CDR1 is MGHDK and CDR2 SYGVNS. Trimming cost V 0 bases and J 5 bases, with 10 bases left between them. The CDR3 covers 14 residues. For the CDR3, the DNA is TGTGCCAGCAGTGAATATCTGGGGGCGACTGAAGCTTTCTTT. Amino acid sequence: CASSEYLGATEAFF.

J is TRBJ2-1 and V is TRBV11-3; D gene ambiguous. This CDR3 comprises 12 residues. CDR1 and CDR2 from the germline V gene are SGHNT and YENEEA. The V and J ends lost 5 bases and 7 bases respectively, with 9 bases between them. As DNA, the CDR3 is TGTGCCAGCAGCGCCCGAACGAATGAGCAGTTCTTC. Its translation is CASSARTNEQFF.

The J gene is TRBJ2-1, the V gene TRBV5-4; D call uncertain. This CDR3 comprises 12 residues. Trimming removed 0 bases from V and 7 bases from J, with 5 bases in between. Germline V CDR1 and CDR2: SGHNT, YYREEE (reference sequence). DNA for the CDR3: TGTGCCAGCAGCTTGGCGCGGAATGAGCAGTTCTTC. Protein: CASSLARNEQFF.